The table lists the clone carrying this T cell receptor (beta chain) with many counts. Its antigen is undetermined. For Graves' hyperthyroidism to be stable, ophthalmopathy could not progress within 18 months. These data are taken from a study of T cells in Graves' hyperthyroidism and ophthalmopathy. About the study: Before treatment of any kind, peripheral blood was taken at initial diagnosis. Study-level findings and limits: The authors' 13 V-J model separated ophthalmopathy from stable hyperthyroidism.

Trimming removed 5 bases from V and 2 bases from J, with 15 bases in between. Per the germline V gene, CDR1 is SGHAT and CDR2 is FQDESV (reference sequence). The CDR3 covers 15 residues. RNA transcripts gave rise to amplified TCR beta CDR3 regions. HTBI primers drove first-round RT-PCR of the TCR CDR3. TCRdb recomputed calls from the multiplex PCR reads with MiXCR, one row per CDR3 protein. The table shows about 420,000 distinct CDR3 sequences, with around a sixth occurring only once. The chain has TRBV11-1 and TRBJ2-5, with D hard to call. The sample consisted of blood. The sequence came from a woman between 18 and 30 years old with Graves' hyperthyroidism. CDR3 loop: CASSPPVEVQETQYF. In DNA form, the CDR3 reads TGTGCCAGCAGCCCCCCGGTCGAGGTACAAGAGACCCAGTACTTC.